The clone carrying this T cell receptor beta chain was counted ten times or more. V lost 5 bases and J 0 bases, leaving 5 bases between the germline ends. Germline V CDR1 and CDR2: SNHLY, FYNNEI. The CDR3 extends over 12 amino acids. The data belong to a study of glioma-infiltrating T cells. The iRepertoire nested amplicon-rescue multiplex PCR amplified TCR alpha and beta CDR3s from RNA. MiXCR was run by TCRdb on the multiplex PCR reads, yielding one entry per CDR3 protein. The repertoire holds tens of thousands of distinct CDR3 sequences, with roughly 40% as singletons. The chain couples TRBV2 to TRBJ2-7; no firm D call. Sequences were obtained from glioma tissue, nonneoplastic brain tissue, or PBMCs (not recorded which). This clonotype originated in a human donor with low-grade glioma or glioblastoma, undergoing nonglioma brain surgery, or in good health (not recorded which). The CDR3 reads CASSFDSYEQYF. The CDR3 DNA follows: TGTGCCAGCAGTTTCGACTCCTACGAGCAGTACTTC.